Reported below is one TCR beta chain. Its target is unknown. V was pared by 7 bases and J by 5 bases, with 4 bases of the junction left unmatched. CDR1 is DFQATT, CDR2 SNEGSKA, per germline (reference sequence). The CDR3 sequence is 12 residues long. The data stem from a study of CD8 T cells in ankylosing spondylitis. Broader study findings: Apparently characteristic of ankylosing spondylitis blood was a TCR beta motif (roughly 8 highly homologous variants). The clones that were linked to disease were reported to be significantly enriched in matched synovial fluid samples from ankylosing spondylitis patients. Disease-linked clones bore a CD8+ phenotype and were relatively rare in peripheral blood. Past research had described some motif variants in reactive arthritis synovial fluid and blood.

Quantitative 5'-RACE was performed with molecular barcodes, and it yielded the TCR beta libraries. TCRdb re-analysed the 5' RACE reads in MiXCR, keeping a single row per CDR3 protein. Of about 840,000 distinct CDR3 sequences detected, 12% appear once; the ten largest clones hold roughly 0.51%. Sample: blood, either unsorted or a sorted T cell fraction (not recorded which). The clonotype originates from a male donor with ankylosing spondylitis. The chain joins TRBV20-1 to TRBJ2-7; 11 bases are a match to TRBD1. The CDR3: CSVGQGDNEQYF. Written as DNA, the CDR3 is TGCAGTGTGGGACAGGGGGACAACGAGCAGTACTTC.